The 19 T cell receptor beta chains reported below all come from one sample, sequenced in a study of T cells in Graves' hyperthyroidism and ophthalmopathy. Amplification of TCR beta CDR3 regions was performed using RNA transcripts as template. Primed by the HTBI set, a first-round RT-PCR was run on the TCR CDR3. TCRdb processed the multiplex PCR reads anew with MiXCR; each CDR3 protein has one entry. The sample has under 650,000 distinct CDR3 sequences, 15% to 20% seen once. The source material was blood. Receptors originate from a woman in her 30s with Graves' hyperthyroidism.

This clonotype was recorded at least ten times. CDR3 loop: CASSSKMNTEAFF. CDR3 in DNA: TGTGCCAGCAGCTCAAAGATGAACACTGAAGCTTTCTTT. The gene calls are TRBV7-8 and TRBJ1-1; D unclear. This CDR3 comprises 13 residues. Trimming left V 4 bases short and J 0 bases short, with 6 bases between. CDR1 SGHVS and CDR2 FQNEAQ come from the germline V gene. Complete variable domain (other parts from reference TRBV7-8 and TRBJ1-1): GAGVSQSPRYKVAKRGQDVALRCDPISGHVSLFWYQQALGQGPEFLTYFQNEAQLDKSGLPSDRFFAERPEGSVSTLKIQRTQQEDSAVYLCASSSKMNTEAFFGQGTRLTVV.

This chain uses TRBV20-1 with TRBJ2-5; TRBD2 agrees at 10 bases. Germline loops: CDR1 DFQATT, CDR2 SNEGSKA (reference sequence). The CDR3 consists of 16 residues. V lost 0 bases to trimming and J lost 0 bases; unmatched junction nucleotides: 4. Here the CDR3 reads CSARDIGLADQETQYF. The CDR3 DNA follows: TGCAGTGCTAGAGATATAGGACTAGCGGACCAAGAGACCCAGTACTTC.

Of note for this clonotype: A read error may be the cause here, since a much bigger clone is one base away. This chain connects TRBV5-5 to TRBJ2-7; 10 bases match TRBD2. CDR3 length equals 15 residues. The ends lost 2 bases at V and 3 bases at J; junction bases unmatched: 5. The germline CDR1 and CDR2 sequences are SGHKS and YYEKEE (reference sequence). DNA for the CDR3: TGTGCCAGCAGCTTAGGACTAGCGGCAAACTACGAGCAGTACTTC. It encodes CASSLGLAANYEQYF.

This clonotype has a count of ten or more. V gene TRBV2 combines with J gene TRBJ2-3; 11 bases line up with TRBD2. There are 18 residues in the CDR3. V lost 6 bases to trimming and J lost 5 bases; unmatched junction nucleotides: 16. CDR1 and CDR2 from the germline V gene are SNHLY and FYNNEI. In DNA, the CDR3 is TGTGCCAGCAGGGCGTCGCTTGCTACTAGCGGGAGACAAGATACGCAGTATTTT. This encodes CASRASLATSGRQDTQYF.

This clonotype was observed many times. The chain recombines TRBV6-2 or TRBV6-3 with TRBJ2-1; D unclear. V shed 2 bases and J shed 11 bases, with 13 bases lying between them. Germline lookup yields CDR1 MNHEY and CDR2 SVGEGT. The CDR3 length is 13 residues. CDR3 in amino acids: CASSYDRVTKQFF. The CDR3 region has the DNA TGTGCCAGCAGTTACGACCGGGTTACTAAGCAGTTCTTC.

Concerning this clonotype itself: No conserved phenylalanine or tryptophan ends this CDR3, so it is likely a read error. The chain combines TRBV30 with TRBJ1-2; D gene ambiguous. Per germline, CDR1 GTSNPN and CDR2 SVGIG (reference sequence). V lost 6 bases, J lost 2 bases, and 10 bases lay in between. The CDR3 runs to 12 residues. DNA of the CDR3: TGTGCCTGTTATTGGGGAAACTATGGCTACACCTCC. Translation: CACYWGNYGYTS.

This clonotype came up a few times. The J gene is TRBJ1-1, the V gene TRBV12-3 or TRBV12-4; D gene ambiguous. This CDR3 comprises 14 residues. V shed 3 bases and J shed 6 bases, with 14 bases lying between them. CDR3 residues: CASSLGSVVSEAFF. The CDR3 nucleotides read TGTGCCAGCAGTTTGGGGTCCGTCGTCTCTGAAGCTTTCTTT.

J is TRBJ2-7 and V is TRBV19; 7 bases fit TRBD2. Germline V gene lookup returns CDR1 LNHDA and CDR2 SQIVND (reference sequence). The CDR3 spans 14 residues. After removal of 4 bases from V and 4 bases from J, the junction contained 7 bases not matched to a gene. CDR3 coding DNA: TGTGCCAGTAGTACGGGGCTAGCGGATTACGAGCAGTACTTC. Its protein is CASSTGLADYEQYF.

This chain joins TRBV5-5 and TRBJ1-5; TRBD1 is a possible D gene (6 bases). CDR1 SGHKS and CDR2 YYEKEE come from the germline V gene (reference sequence). CDR3 length: 14 residues. Trimming cost V 4 bases and J 4 bases, with 12 bases left between them. The CDR3 is CASSPVTGNQPQHF. The CDR3 nucleotides read TGTGCCAGCAGCCCTGTAACAGGGAATCAGCCCCAGCATTTT.

The chain employs TRBV2 and TRBJ2-6, with D hard to call. The germline V gene encodes CDR1 SNHLY and CDR2 FYNNEI. The CDR3 runs to 15 residues. Trimming removed 5 bases at V and 4 bases at J, with 12 bases between. CDR3 in DNA: TGTGCCAGCAGTCGAACCGGTTCAGGGGCCAACGTCCTGACTTTC. It is translated as CASSRTGSGANVLTF.

Comment on this clonotype: A much larger clone sits a single nucleotide away, making a read error possible. The V gene is TRBV7-9, the J gene TRBJ2-5; D possibly uses TRBD1 or TRBD2 (5 bases each). The CDR3 sequence is 13 residues long. CDR1 is SEHNR, CDR2 FQNEAQ, per germline (reference sequence). The CDR3 DNA reads as TGTGCCAGCAGCTCCTGGGACGAGGAGACCCAGGACTTC. Protein: CASSSWDEETQDF.

This clonotype was recorded at least ten times. The chain recombines TRBV12-3 or TRBV12-4 with TRBJ1-6; tentatively, D is TRBD1 (5 bases). The CDR3 totals 14 residues. Trimming shortened V by 3 bases and J by 12 bases, and 15 bases separated the two germline ends. The CDR3 region has the DNA TGTGCCAGCAGTTTGGGGTTCGGGGGGATACCCCTCCACTTT. Its protein is CASSLGFGGIPLHF.

The sample holds many counts of this clonotype. The V call is TRBV7-2, the J call TRBJ2-6, with D unclear. Germline lookup yields CDR1 SGHTA and CDR2 FQGNSA. Trimming removed 0 bases from V and 1 base from J, with 13 bases in between. The CDR3 length is 18 residues. CDR3 protein: CASSLAQLPESGANVLTF. The CDR3 DNA is TGTGCCAGCAGCTTAGCGCAGTTGCCGGAATCTGGGGCCAACGTCCTGACTTTC.

The rearrangement links TRBV4-3 to TRBJ1-6, with unresolved D. Trimming left V 3 bases short and J 9 bases short, with 18 bases between. The germline V gene encodes CDR1 LGHNA and CDR2 YSLEER. The CDR3 is made up of 16 amino acids. The CDR3 spells CASSQEPRAAGSPLHF. The CDR3 DNA reads as TGCGCCAGCAGCCAGGAACCCCGGGCCGCAGGTTCACCCCTCCACTTT.

This clonotype was detected many times. The chain couples TRBV27 to TRBJ2-2; TRBD2 aligns across 10 bases. The CDR3 has 17 residues. CDR1 and CDR2 (germline): MNHEY, SMNVEV (reference sequence). The junction had 8 bases not matched to a gene; V was cut back by 3 bases and J by 4 bases. This CDR3 reads CASSFSGLAALTGELFF. CDR3 sequence (DNA): TGTGCCAGCAGTTTCTCCGGACTAGCGGCTCTCACCGGGGAGCTGTTTTTT.

This clonotype was seen repeatedly, ten times or more. The chain employs TRBV12-3 or TRBV12-4 and TRBJ2-3; no reliable D call. The CDR3 loop spans 13 amino acids. V was pared by 7 bases and J by 3 bases, with 11 bases between. In DNA form, the CDR3 reads TGTGCCAGCAACCTAGGAGTTACAGATACGCAGTATTTT. Translating gives CASNLGVTDTQYF.

The chain combines TRBV30 with TRBJ1-2; 10 bases align to TRBD1. J was trimmed by 5 bases and V by 3 bases; bases with no gene match: 3. Germline V gene data show CDR1 as GTSNPN and CDR2 as SVGIG (reference sequence). The CDR3 is made up of 13 amino acids. CDR3 coding DNA: TGTGCCTGGAGGGGACAGGGGTCTTATGGCTACACCTTC. This gives the protein CAWRGQGSYGYTF.

This clonotype has just a few counts. This sequence may be a read error, since a much larger clone differs from it by one base. The chain combines TRBV11-2 with TRBJ2-1; D is uncertain. Deletions cut 7 bases from V and 6 bases from J, with 19 bases between. The V gene's germline CDR1 is SGHAT and CDR2 FQNNGV. The CDR3 contains 15 residues. CDR3 in amino acids: CASIGGPTACNEQFF. CDR3 DNA: TGTGCCAGCATAGGCGGACCAACGGCCTGCAATGAGCAGTTCTTC. Variable domain in full (rest from reference TRBV11-2 and TRBJ2-1): EAGVAQSPRYKIIEKRQSVAFWCNPISGHATLYWYQQILGQGPKLLIQFQNNGVVDDSQLPKDRFSAERLKGVDSTLKIQPAKLEDSAVYLCASIGGPTACNEQFFGPGTRLTVL.

This clonotype was seen repeatedly, ten times or more. The rearrangement uses TRBV20-1 and TRBJ2-7; unclear D gene. Per the germline V gene, CDR1 is DFQATT and CDR2 is SNEGSKA (reference sequence). The CDR3 has 11 amino acids. V shed 1 base and J shed 4 bases, with 5 bases lying between them. CDR3 residues: CSARGSYEQYF. CDR3 bases: TGCAGTGCTAGAGGATCTTACGAGCAGTACTTC.